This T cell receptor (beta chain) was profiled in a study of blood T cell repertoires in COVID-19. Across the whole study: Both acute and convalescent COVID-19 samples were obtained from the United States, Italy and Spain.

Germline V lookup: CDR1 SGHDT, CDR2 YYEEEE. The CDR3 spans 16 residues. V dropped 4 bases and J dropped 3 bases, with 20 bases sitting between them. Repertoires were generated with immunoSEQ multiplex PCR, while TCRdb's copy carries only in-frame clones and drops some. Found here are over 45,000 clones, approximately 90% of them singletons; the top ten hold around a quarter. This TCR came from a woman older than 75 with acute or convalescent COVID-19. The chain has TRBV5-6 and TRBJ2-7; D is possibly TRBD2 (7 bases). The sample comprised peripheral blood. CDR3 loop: CASSHQRGGAHYEQYF. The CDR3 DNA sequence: TGTGCCAGCAGCCACCAAAGGGGGGGCGCCCACTACGAGCAGTACTTC.